This T cell receptor beta chain was identified in a study of cytomegalovirus exposure and HLA in healthy donors. PCR was performed using 60 Vbeta and 13 Jbeta primers. Assay: immunoSEQ multiplex PCR; the TCRdb copy retains only in-frame clones and omits some. Of more than 150,000 clones in the sample, 84% were seen once. For this clone: Other DNA sequences of this sample code for an identical CDR3.

CDR3 length: 15 residues. The V and J ends lost 3 bases and 0 bases respectively, with 11 bases between them. Germline V gene data show CDR1 as SGHRS and CDR2 as YFSETQ. The sequence derives from a boy younger than 18 in good health and CMV-seronegative. Specimen: PBMCs. The V gene is TRBV5-1, the J gene TRBJ2-3; TRBD2 might be the D (5 bases). CDR3 sequence (DNA): TGCGCCAGCAGCTCGCTGCTAGCTAGCACAGATACGCAGTATTTT. It encodes CASSSLLASTDTQYF.